The next 19 T cell receptor beta chains were all read from a single sample in a study of cytomegalovirus exposure and HLA in healthy donors (dated by TCRdb to 2016 to 2017). The library was obtained by the immunoSEQ multiplex PCR assay. The multiplex PCR relied on a mix of 60 forward primers for TCR Vbeta segments and 13 reverse primers for TCR Jbeta segments. This immuneACCESS table, as held by TCRdb, lists in-frame sequences with V and J called but not all clones. Of the missing ones, under half trace to an unresolved V gene in checked studies; the others have no known cause. The sample table contains 150,000 to 200,000 clones; only one count was recorded for roughly 81% of them. Together, the top ten hold 4.8% of the sample. Sequencing input: PBMCs. The receptors here all came from a girl aged 10 to 17 in good health and CMV-seropositive.

The V call is TRBV5-1, the J call TRBJ2-5; D remains ambiguous. The CDR3 runs 13 residues. In germline, CDR1 is SGHRS, CDR2 YFSETQ. V dropped 2 bases and J dropped 4 bases, with 9 bases sitting between them. The CDR3 sequence is CASSFTVRETQYF. CDR3 sequence (DNA): TGCGCCAGCAGCTTTACAGTTCGAGAGACCCAGTACTTC.

This clone was found once. The chain is built from TRBV27 and TRBJ1-1; possibly TRBD1 for D (5 bases). V lost 6 bases and J 6 bases, leaving 17 bases between the germline ends. The CDR3 has 14 residues. Per germline, CDR1 MNHEY and CDR2 SMNVEV (reference sequence). CDR3 sequence: CASSLGHPMAEAFF. The CDR3 DNA reads TGTGCCAGCAGCCTAGGACACCCGATGGCTGAAGCTTTCTTT.

The rearrangement joins TRBV7-2 to TRBJ1-1; 10 bases match TRBD1. After removal of 5 bases from V and 7 bases from J, the junction contained 7 bases not matched to a gene. The CDR3 spans 14 residues. The germline CDR1 and CDR2 sequences are SGHTA and FQGNSA. The CDR3 coding sequence is TGTGCCAGCAGCAGAAGACAGGGGGCTCGTGAAGCTTTCTTT. Translated: CASSRRQGAREAFF. Full variable domain (missing parts from reference TRBV7-2 and TRBJ1-1): GAGVSQSPSNKVTEKGKDVELRCDPISGHTALYWYRQSLGQGLEFLIYFQGNSAPDKSGLPSDRFSAERTGGSVSTLTIQRTQQEDSAVYLCASSRRQGAREAFFGQGTRLTVV.

This clone was observed once. V and J are TRBV7-9 and TRBJ2-3, with D possibly matching TRBD2 (6 bases). CDR3 length: 18 residues. CDR1 is SEHNR and CDR2 is FQNEAQ in the germline V gene (reference sequence). The V and J ends lost 0 bases and 7 bases respectively, with 23 bases between them. The CDR3 loop reads CASSLAMASRGFIYTQYF. CDR3 nucleotide sequence: TGTGCCAGCAGCTTAGCCATGGCTAGCCGGGGGTTTATCTATACGCAGTATTTT.

V and J are TRBV5-6 and TRBJ1-1; no clear D gene. There are 15 residues in the CDR3. Germline V gene sequence: CDR1 SGHDT, CDR2 YYEEEE. Trimming took off 1 base at V and 1 base at J, with 11 bases between the two ends. The CDR3 is CASSLNMAKNTEAFF. The CDR3 DNA reads as TGTGCCAGCAGCTTGAATATGGCCAAGAACACTGAAGCTTTCTTT.

The V call is TRBV5-1, the J call TRBJ2-7, with TRBD1 as a possible D gene (5 bases). The CDR3 is made up of 13 amino acids. From germline, CDR1 is SGHRS and CDR2 YFSETQ. V dropped 6 bases and J dropped 6 bases, with 16 bases sitting between them. The CDR3 protein is CASNPSQGGEQYF. In nucleotides, the CDR3 is TGCGCCAGCAACCCAAGTCAGGGTGGCGAGCAGTACTTC.

The chain uses TRBV7-9 and TRBJ2-2, with 9 nucleotides matching TRBD1. CDR3 length: 16 amino acids. Germline values: CDR1 SEHNR, CDR2 FQNEAQ (reference sequence). Trimming took 1 base from V and 1 from J; bases not matched to a gene: 1. CDR3 coding DNA: TGTGCCAGCAGCTTAGACAGGGGGCTGAACACCGGGGAGCTGTTTTTT. Protein product: CASSLDRGLNTGELFF.

The rearrangement links TRBV10-1 to TRBJ1-1; D not certain. Deletions cut 6 bases from V and 7 bases from J, with 9 bases between. Germline CDR1 and CDR2: WNHNN and SYGVQD (reference sequence). The CDR3 length is 11 residues. The CDR3 nucleotides read TGCGCCAGCAGCAGAGGGAGTGAAGCTTTCTTT. Its protein is CASSRGSEAFF.

The chain is built from TRBV4-1 and TRBJ1-1; D gene uncertain. Germline V gene sequence: CDR1 MGHRA, CDR2 YSYEKL. Trimming stripped 2 bases from V and 6 bases from J, with 16 bases between. The CDR3 has 15 residues. This CDR3 is CASSQSQARRPEAFF. CDR3 bases: TGCGCCAGCAGCCAATCCCAGGCCAGGAGGCCTGAAGCTTTCTTT.

The chain carries TRBV7-6 and TRBJ1-1; D is perhaps TRBD1 (6 bases). V was shortened by 5 bases and J by 8 bases, with 15 bases between the two germline ends. The CDR3 is made up of 13 amino acids. The germline CDR1 and CDR2 sequences are SGHVS and FNYEAQ. The DNA of the CDR3 is TGTGCCAGCAGCGTAGTATCCGGGACAGAAGCTTTCTTT. Its translation is CASSVVSGTEAFF.

V usage is TRBV7-9 and J usage is TRBJ2-3, with 8 bases that match TRBD2. This CDR3 spans 16 amino acids. The J segment lost 4 bases and the V segment lost 5 bases, leaving 11 bases of the junction unmatched. Per germline, CDR1 SEHNR and CDR2 FQNEAQ (reference sequence). The CDR3 loop reads CASSPGSGGNADTQYF. The DNA of the CDR3 is TGTGCCAGCAGCCCGGGAAGCGGGGGTAACGCAGATACGCAGTATTTT.

V usage is TRBV27 and J usage is TRBJ2-4; no definite D call. With 4 bases removed from V and 0 bases from J, the gap between germline ends came to 4 bases. Germline values: CDR1 MNHEY, CDR2 SMNVEV (reference sequence). The CDR3 loop spans 13 amino acids. CDR3 DNA sequence: TGTGCCAGCAGTTCTCTAGCCAAAAACATTCAGTACTTC. It is translated as CASSSLAKNIQYF.

The V gene is TRBV10-3, the J gene TRBJ1-2; D call uncertain. Germline assignment: CDR1 ENHRY and CDR2 SYGVKD. This CDR3 is 14 amino acids long. V lost 3 bases and J 4 bases, leaving 12 bases between the germline ends. The CDR3 DNA is TGTGCCATCAGTGATGGTACCCCGGGCTATGGCTACACCTTC. Residues: CAISDGTPGYGYTF.

This clone was counted once. The chain joins TRBV6-5 to TRBJ2-3, with 7 bases lining up with TRBD1. V lost 8 bases and J lost 6; bases outside the gene matches: 11. Germline V gene sequence: CDR1 MNHEY, CDR2 SVGAGI. This CDR3 spans 14 amino acids. CDR3 in amino acids: CASSIDRVSDTQYF. The CDR3 nucleotides are TGTGCCAGCTCGATCGACAGGGTTTCCGATACGCAGTATTTT.

The chain is built from TRBV9 and TRBJ2-3; 10 bases are shared with TRBD2. J was trimmed by 0 bases and V by 2 bases; bases with no gene match: 3. The CDR3 consists of 16 residues. Germline-derived CDR1 and CDR2 are SGDLS and YYNGEE. The CDR3 loop reads CASSVSGGGSTDTQYF. CDR3 nucleotides: TGTGCCAGCAGCGTCAGCGGGGGGGGTAGCACAGATACGCAGTATTTT.

The chain joins TRBV5-6 to TRBJ1-2; TRBD1 might be the D (6 bases). Germline lookup yields CDR1 SGHDT and CDR2 YYEEEE. V lost 4 bases to trimming and J lost 1 base, with 17 bases between them. The CDR3 runs 16 residues. The CDR3 nucleotides read TGTGCCAGCAGCGTCGGCGGGGGGCAGGTTAACTATGGCTACACCTTC. This gives the protein CASSVGGGQVNYGYTF.

This clone was detected only a few times. J is TRBJ1-2 and V is TRBV5-4; D gene unclear. The CDR3 is 13 residues long. The germline V gene has CDR1 SGHNT and CDR2 YYREEE (reference sequence). The V gene lost 1 base and the J gene lost 2 bases, with 6 bases spanning the gap. The CDR3 protein is CASSLYNNYGYTF. The DNA of the CDR3 is TGTGCCAGCAGCTTGTACAACAACTATGGCTACACCTTC.

The chain links TRBV6-6 to TRBJ2-6, with D unresolved. Trimming took off 5 bases at V and 0 bases at J, with 11 bases between the two ends. CDR3 length: 16 residues. Germline V gene data show CDR1 as MNHNY and CDR2 as SVGAGI (reference sequence). The CDR3 region is CASSPRLFSGANVLTF. The CDR3 nucleotides are TGTGCCAGCAGTCCGAGACTGTTCTCTGGGGCCAACGTCCTGACTTTC.

V is TRBV5-8 and J is TRBJ1-5, with D possibly matching TRBD1 (6 bases). The V end lost 2 bases, the J end lost 7 bases, and 13 bases lay between the germline ends. This CDR3 is 14 amino acids long. Germline-derived CDR1 and CDR2 are SGHTS and YDEGEE. The CDR3 region is CASSFGGAHQPQHF. Here the CDR3 DNA reads TGTGCCAGCAGCTTTGGGGGGGCCCACCAGCCCCAGCATTTT.